These 14 T cell receptor beta chains originate from one sample sequenced in a study of CD8+ T cells in alopecia areata. Investigators isolated RNA and reverse transcribed it into cDNA to act as the sequencing template. Profiled with immunoSEQ multiplex PCR; TCRdb holds only in-frame clones, not every one. The sample records fewer than 80,000 clones, approximately 64% being singletons. The material was CD8+ T cells sorted from blood, obtained at week 0. The receptors shown here come from a human donor with alopecia areata.

The V gene is TRBV27, the J gene TRBJ2-7, with D hard to call. The CDR3 consists of 15 residues. V lost 0 bases and J 5 bases, leaving 14 bases between the germline ends. Germline V gene data show CDR1 as MNHEY and CDR2 as SMNVEV (reference sequence). The chain's CDR3 is CASSLSPGQHHEQYF. Here the CDR3 DNA reads TGTGCCAGCAGTTTATCGCCCGGTCAGCATCACGAGCAGTACTTC.

This clone showed up just once. V usage is TRBV7-6 and J usage is TRBJ2-5, with 10 nucleotides matching TRBD2. J was trimmed by 4 bases and V by 1 base; bases with no gene match: 6. The CDR3 spans 16 residues. Germline lookup yields CDR1 SGHVS and CDR2 FNYEAQ. CDR3 in amino acids: CASSLVLAGRGETQYF. DNA for the CDR3: TGTGCCAGCAGCTTAGTACTAGCGGGACGTGGAGAGACCCAGTACTTC.

The rearrangement uses TRBV9 and TRBJ2-2; D is perhaps TRBD2 (5 bases). This CDR3 has 15 residues. The germline gives CDR1 SGDLS, CDR2 YYNGEE. Trimming shortened V by 0 bases and J by 4 bases, and 10 bases separated the two germline ends. The CDR3 DNA reads as TGTGCCAGCAGCGTAGATGGGAGTTTCACCGGGGAGCTGTTTTTT. Translated, it gives CASSVDGSFTGELFF.

This clone appeared a few times. The V and J genes are TRBV21-1 and TRBJ2-2. TRBV21-1 is a recognized pseudogene. The CDR3 totals 15 residues. In DNA, the CDR3 is TGTGCCAGCAGCAAATATCTTAGTAGGGACGGGGAGCTGTTTTTT. It encodes CASSKYLSRDGELFF.

The chain uses TRBV29-1 and TRBJ2-7; tentative D call: TRBD1 (6 bases). This CDR3 region has 13 residues. Germline CDR1 reads SQVTM; CDR2 reads ANQGSEA. In nucleotides, the CDR3 is TGCAGTTGGGCGGCGGCAGGGGTGGGGGAGCAGTACTTC. Translating gives CSWAAAGVGEQYF.

This chain connects TRBV5-1 to TRBJ1-2; no clear D gene. The CDR3 contains 15 residues. V gave up 2 bases and J gave up 4 bases, with 15 bases separating them. Germline V gene data show CDR1 as SGHRS and CDR2 as YFSETQ. The CDR3 DNA follows: TGCGCCAGCAGCTTAAGTGGGGAGTACCGCTATGGCTACACCTTC. Translating gives CASSLSGEYRYGYTF.

V and J are TRBV27 and TRBJ1-2; 8 nucleotides align to TRBD1. This CDR3 contains 15 residues. CDR1 and CDR2 (germline): MNHEY, SMNVEV (reference sequence). V was pared by 8 bases and J by 3 bases, with 11 bases of the junction left unmatched. This CDR3 is CASGPRTGWDYGYTF. The CDR3 nucleotides read TGTGCCAGCGGGCCCCGGACAGGGTGGGACTATGGCTACACCTTC.

This chain uses TRBV4-1 with TRBJ2-7; weak D call: TRBD2 (5 bases). Trimming stripped 0 bases from V and 5 bases from J, with 14 bases between. CDR1 MGHRA and CDR2 YSYEKL come from the germline V gene. The CDR3 spans 15 residues. The CDR3 DNA is TGCGCCAGCAGCCAAGATGAGGGCGTAATCGACGAGCAGTACTTC. The encoded protein is CASSQDEGVIDEQYF.

CDR3 protein: CASSLMLSAGAYYGYTF. CDR3 sequence (DNA): TGTGCCAGCAGTTTAATGCTTTCGGCAGGGGCGTACTATGGCTACACCTTC. V gene TRBV27 combines with J gene TRBJ1-2, with D maybe TRBD1 (6 bases). V lost 2 bases and J 3 bases, leaving 19 bases between the germline ends. CDR1 MNHEY and CDR2 SMNVEV come from the germline V gene (reference sequence). The CDR3 spans 17 residues.

This clone was recorded once. The rearrangement joins TRBV14 to TRBJ1-1; D is possibly TRBD1 (6 bases). Per germline, CDR1 SGHDN and CDR2 FVKESK. CDR3 length: 16 residues. Trimming removed 4 bases at V and 4 bases at J, with 19 bases between. CDR3 sequence: CASSPWIGQMSTEAFF. The CDR3 nucleotides are TGTGCCAGCAGCCCATGGATCGGACAGATGAGCACTGAAGCTTTCTTT.

The chain employs TRBV29-1 and TRBJ2-1; D gene uncertain. From germline, CDR1 is SQVTM and CDR2 ANQGSEA. This CDR3 region has 13 residues. Deletions cut 7 bases from V and 8 bases from J, with 18 bases between. As DNA, the CDR3 is TGCAGCGCAAAGTTGTATGAATTCCATGAGCAGTTCTTC. Translating gives CSAKLYEFHEQFF.

The V and J genes are TRBV27 and TRBJ2-1; TRBD2 matches at 8 bases. The J segment lost 7 bases and the V segment lost 0 bases, leaving 5 bases of the junction unmatched. There are 15 residues in the CDR3. CDR1 and CDR2 (germline): MNHEY, SMNVEV (reference sequence). CDR3 sequence: CASSLSGGGGNEQFF. CDR3 bases: TGTGCCAGCAGTTTATCAGGCGGCGGGGGGAATGAGCAGTTCTTC.

The V gene is TRBV5-1, the J gene TRBJ2-7, with 9 bases matching TRBD2. The CDR3 runs 15 residues. Germline CDR1 reads SGHRS; CDR2 reads YFSETQ. V was clipped by 6 bases and J by 4 bases; unmatched bases: 11. As DNA, the CDR3 is TGCGCCAGCAAGTACGGCACTAGCGGGCCGTACGAGCAGTACTTC. Its translation is CASKYGTSGPYEQYF.

This chain joins TRBV29-1 and TRBJ2-2, with a possible D match to TRBD1 (5 bases). CDR1 is SQVTM, CDR2 ANQGSEA, per germline. Trimming took 4 bases from V and 6 from J, leaving 9 bases between them. This CDR3 has 12 amino acids. The CDR3 bases are TGCAGCGTTGTGGGGCAGGCCGGGGAGCTGTTTTTT. This translates into CSVVGQAGELFF.